This entry is about one T cell receptor (beta chain). The sample is drawn from a study of blood T cell repertoires in COVID-19. Original processing methods: Reference gene primer amplification yielded estimated nucleated cell counts. TCRdb keeps only in-frame clones here, not all; method: immunoSEQ multiplex PCR. D and trimming come from the DNA, and the V and J calls and clone size come from that table. The table shows about 150,000 clones, with over 80% occurring only once. CDR1 and CDR2 from the germline V gene are KGHSH and LQKENI. The CDR3 sequence is 19 residues long. Unmatched junction bases numbered 17, after V lost 3 bases and J lost 6 bases. Participants spanned ages 18 to 89 years and resided in 20 to 25 US areas.

The sequence was collected from a woman in her thirties or forties who had recovered from COVID-19. Specimen: PBMCs or T cells enriched from blood (not recorded which). V is TRBV18 and J is TRBJ2-1, with 10 nucleotides matching TRBD2. CDR3 sequence (DNA): TGTGCCAGCTCACCCTATAGCTCCTTAGCGGGAGGCCCAGGCAATGAGCAGTTCTTC. Translating it yields CASSPYSSLAGGPGNEQFF.